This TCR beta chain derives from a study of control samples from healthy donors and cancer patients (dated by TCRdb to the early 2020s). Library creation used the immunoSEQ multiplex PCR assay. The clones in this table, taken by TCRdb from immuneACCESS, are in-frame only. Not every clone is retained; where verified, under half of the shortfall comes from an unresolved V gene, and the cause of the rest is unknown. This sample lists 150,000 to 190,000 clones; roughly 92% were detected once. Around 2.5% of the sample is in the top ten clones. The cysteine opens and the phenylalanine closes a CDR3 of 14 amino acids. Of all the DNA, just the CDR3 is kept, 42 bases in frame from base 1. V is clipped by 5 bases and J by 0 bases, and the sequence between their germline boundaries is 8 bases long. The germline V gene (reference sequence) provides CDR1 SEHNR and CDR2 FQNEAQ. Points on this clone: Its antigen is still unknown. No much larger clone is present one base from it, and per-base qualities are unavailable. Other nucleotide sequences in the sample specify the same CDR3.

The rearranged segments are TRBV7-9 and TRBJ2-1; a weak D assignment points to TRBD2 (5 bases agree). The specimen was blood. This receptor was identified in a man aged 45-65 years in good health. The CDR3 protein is CASSLSVSYNEQFF. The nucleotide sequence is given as TGTGCCAGCAGCCTTAGCGTCTCCTACAATGAGCAGTTCTTC.